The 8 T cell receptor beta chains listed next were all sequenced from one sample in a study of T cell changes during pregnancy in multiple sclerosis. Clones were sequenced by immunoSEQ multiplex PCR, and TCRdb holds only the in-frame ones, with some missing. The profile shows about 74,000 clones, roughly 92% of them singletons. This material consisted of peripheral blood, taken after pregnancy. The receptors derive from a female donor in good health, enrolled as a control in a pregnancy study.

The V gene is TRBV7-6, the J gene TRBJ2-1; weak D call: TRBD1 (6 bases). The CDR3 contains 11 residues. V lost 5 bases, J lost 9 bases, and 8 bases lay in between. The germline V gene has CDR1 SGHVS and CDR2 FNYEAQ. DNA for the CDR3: TGTGCCAGCAGCCAGGGGTTTGAGCAGTTCTTC. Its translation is CASSQGFEQFF.

The DNA for the CDR3 is TGTGCCAGCAGCTTAGTCTCTAGCGGAAGCTACGAGCAGTACTTC. Its protein product is CASSLVSSGSYEQYF. The chain joins TRBV11-2 to TRBJ2-7, with TRBD2 identical over 7 bases. Germline V gene lookup returns CDR1 SGHAT and CDR2 FQNNGV. V trimming: 1 base; J trimming: 3 bases; junction bases outside the gene matches: 6. The CDR3 consists of 15 residues.

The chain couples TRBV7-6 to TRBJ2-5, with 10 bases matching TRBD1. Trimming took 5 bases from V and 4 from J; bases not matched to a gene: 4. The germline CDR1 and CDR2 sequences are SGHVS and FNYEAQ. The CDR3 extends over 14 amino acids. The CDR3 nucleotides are TGTGCCAGCAGCCCACGGACAGGGGGAGAGACCCAGTACTTC. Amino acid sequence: CASSPRTGGETQYF.

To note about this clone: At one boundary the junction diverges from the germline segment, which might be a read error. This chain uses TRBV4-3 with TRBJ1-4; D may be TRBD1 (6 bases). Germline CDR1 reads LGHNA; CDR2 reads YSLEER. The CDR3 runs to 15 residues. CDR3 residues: CASSQSTGRGEKLFF. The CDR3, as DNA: TGCGCCAGCAGCCAATCTACAGGGAGGGGGGAAAAGCTGTTTTTT.

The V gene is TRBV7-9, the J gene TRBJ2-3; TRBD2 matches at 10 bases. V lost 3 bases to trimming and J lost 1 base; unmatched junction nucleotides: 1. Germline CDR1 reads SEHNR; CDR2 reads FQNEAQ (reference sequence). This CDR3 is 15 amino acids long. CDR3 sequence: CASSLLAGGTDTQYF. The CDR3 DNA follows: TGTGCCAGCAGCTTGCTAGCGGGAGGCACAGATACGCAGTATTTT.

CDR3: CASTLGQSSTNYGYTF. In DNA form, the CDR3 reads TGTGCCAGTACCTTAGGACAGTCCTCCACTAACTATGGCTACACCTTC. This chain connects TRBV19 to TRBJ1-2, with a weak D call TRBD1 (6 bases). The CDR3 has 16 amino acids. Germline CDR1 is LNHDA and CDR2 is SQIVND (reference sequence). The germline V and J ends were trimmed by 7 bases and 0 bases, with 18 bases remaining between them.

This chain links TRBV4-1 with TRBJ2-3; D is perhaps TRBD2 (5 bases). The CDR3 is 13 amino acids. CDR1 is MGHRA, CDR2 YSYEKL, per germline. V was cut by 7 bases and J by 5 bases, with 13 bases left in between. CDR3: CASIARGLDTQYF. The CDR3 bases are TGCGCCAGCATAGCAAGAGGGCTAGATACGCAGTATTTT.

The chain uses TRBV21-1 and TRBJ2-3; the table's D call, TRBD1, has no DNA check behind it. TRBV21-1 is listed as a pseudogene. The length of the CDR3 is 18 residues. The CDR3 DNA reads TGTGCCAGCAGCAAAGTGGTGTCAGGGGGCATGGGCACAGATACGCAGTATTTT. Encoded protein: CASSKVVSGGMGTDTQYF.